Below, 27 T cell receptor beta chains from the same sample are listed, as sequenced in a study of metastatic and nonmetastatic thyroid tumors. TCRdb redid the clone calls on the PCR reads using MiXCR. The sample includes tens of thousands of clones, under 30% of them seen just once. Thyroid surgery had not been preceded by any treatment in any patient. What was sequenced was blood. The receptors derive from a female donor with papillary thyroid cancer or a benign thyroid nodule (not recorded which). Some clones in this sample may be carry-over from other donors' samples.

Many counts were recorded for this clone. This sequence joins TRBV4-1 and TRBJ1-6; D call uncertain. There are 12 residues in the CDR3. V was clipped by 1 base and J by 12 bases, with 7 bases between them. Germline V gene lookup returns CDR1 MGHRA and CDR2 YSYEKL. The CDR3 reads CASSQGSGPLHF. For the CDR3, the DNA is TGCGCCAGCAGCCAAGGGTCCGGACCCCTCCACTTT.

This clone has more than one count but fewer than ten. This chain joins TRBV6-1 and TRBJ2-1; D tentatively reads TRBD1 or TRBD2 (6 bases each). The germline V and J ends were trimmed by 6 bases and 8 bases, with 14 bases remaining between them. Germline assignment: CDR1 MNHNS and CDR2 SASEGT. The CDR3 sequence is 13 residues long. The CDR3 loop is CASRPTGGYEQFF. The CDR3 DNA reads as TGTGCCAGCAGACCCACCGGGGGCTATGAGCAGTTCTTC.

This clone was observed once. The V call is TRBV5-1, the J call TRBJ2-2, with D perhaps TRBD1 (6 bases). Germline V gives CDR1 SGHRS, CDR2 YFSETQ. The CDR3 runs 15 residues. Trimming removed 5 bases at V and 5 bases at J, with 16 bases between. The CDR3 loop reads CASRKQGSSTGELFF. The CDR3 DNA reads TGCGCCAGCAGAAAACAGGGATCGAGTACCGGGGAGCTGTTTTTT.

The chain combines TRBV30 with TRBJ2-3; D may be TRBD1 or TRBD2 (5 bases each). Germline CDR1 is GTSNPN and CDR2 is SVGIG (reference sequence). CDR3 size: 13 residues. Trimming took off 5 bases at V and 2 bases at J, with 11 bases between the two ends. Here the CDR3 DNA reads TGTGCCTGGTGCCAGGGAGACACAGATACGCAGTATTTT. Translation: CAWCQGDTDTQYF.

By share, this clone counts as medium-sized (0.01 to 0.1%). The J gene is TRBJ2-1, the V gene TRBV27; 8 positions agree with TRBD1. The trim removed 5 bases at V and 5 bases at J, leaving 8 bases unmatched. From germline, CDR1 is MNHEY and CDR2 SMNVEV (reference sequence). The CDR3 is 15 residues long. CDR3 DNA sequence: TGTGCCAGCAGTACCCGCGGGACAGGCGACAATGAGCAGTTCTTC. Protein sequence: CASSTRGTGDNEQFF.

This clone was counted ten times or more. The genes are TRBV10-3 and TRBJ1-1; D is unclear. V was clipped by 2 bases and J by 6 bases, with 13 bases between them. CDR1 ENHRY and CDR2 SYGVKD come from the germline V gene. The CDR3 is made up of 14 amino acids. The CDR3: CAISEVGGRPEAFF. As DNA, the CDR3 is TGTGCCATCAGTGAGGTGGGAGGGCGCCCTGAAGCTTTCTTT.

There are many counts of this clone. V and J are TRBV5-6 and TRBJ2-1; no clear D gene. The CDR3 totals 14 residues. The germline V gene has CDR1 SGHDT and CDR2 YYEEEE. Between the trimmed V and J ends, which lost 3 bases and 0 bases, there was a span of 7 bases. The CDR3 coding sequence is TGTGCCAGCAGCTCTTACCACTCCTACAATGAGCAGTTCTTC. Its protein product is CASSSYHSYNEQFF.

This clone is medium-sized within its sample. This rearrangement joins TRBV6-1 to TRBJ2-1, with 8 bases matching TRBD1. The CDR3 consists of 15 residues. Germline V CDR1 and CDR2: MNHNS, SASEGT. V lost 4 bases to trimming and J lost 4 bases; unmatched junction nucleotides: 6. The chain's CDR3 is CASSAQGAVYNEQFF. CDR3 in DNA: TGTGCCAGCAGTGCCCAGGGGGCTGTGTACAATGAGCAGTTCTTC.

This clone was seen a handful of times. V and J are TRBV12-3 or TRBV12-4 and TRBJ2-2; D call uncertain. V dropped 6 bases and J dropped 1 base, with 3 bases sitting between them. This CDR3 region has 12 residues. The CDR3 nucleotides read TGTGCCAGCAGCCGGAACACCGGGGAGCTGTTTTTT. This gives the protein CASSRNTGELFF.

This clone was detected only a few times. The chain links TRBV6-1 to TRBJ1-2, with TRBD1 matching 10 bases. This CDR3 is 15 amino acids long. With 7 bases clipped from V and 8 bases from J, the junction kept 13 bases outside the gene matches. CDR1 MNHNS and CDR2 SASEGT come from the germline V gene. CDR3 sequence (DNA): TGTGCCAGCATCCGATCGACAGGGGGCTCGAGAGGCTACACCTTC. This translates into CASIRSTGGSRGYTF.

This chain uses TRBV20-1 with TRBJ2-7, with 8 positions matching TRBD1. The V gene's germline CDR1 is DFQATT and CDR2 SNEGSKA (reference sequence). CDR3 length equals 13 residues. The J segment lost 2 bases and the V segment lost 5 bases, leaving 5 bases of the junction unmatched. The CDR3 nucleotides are TGCAGTGCTGAGACAGGGGCGGCCTACGAGCAGTACTTC. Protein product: CSAETGAAYEQYF.

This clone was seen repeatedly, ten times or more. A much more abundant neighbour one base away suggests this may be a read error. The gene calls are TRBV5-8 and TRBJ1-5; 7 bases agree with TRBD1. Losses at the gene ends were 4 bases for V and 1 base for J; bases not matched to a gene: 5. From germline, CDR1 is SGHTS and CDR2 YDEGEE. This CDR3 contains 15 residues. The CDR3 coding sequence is TGTGCCAGCAGCCAGGGACAGTCAAGCAATCAGCCCCAGCATTTT. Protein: CASSQGQSSNQPQHF.

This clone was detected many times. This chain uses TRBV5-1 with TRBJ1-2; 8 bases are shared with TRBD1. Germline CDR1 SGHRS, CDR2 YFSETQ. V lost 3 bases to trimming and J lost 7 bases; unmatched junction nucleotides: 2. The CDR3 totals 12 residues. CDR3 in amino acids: CASSSGQGGYTF. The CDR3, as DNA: TGCGCCAGCAGCTCTGGACAGGGTGGCTACACCTTC.

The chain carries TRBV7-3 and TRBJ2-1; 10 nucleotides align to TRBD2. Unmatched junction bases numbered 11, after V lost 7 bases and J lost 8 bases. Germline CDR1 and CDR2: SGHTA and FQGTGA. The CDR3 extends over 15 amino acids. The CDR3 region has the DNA TGTGCCAGCATCATAAGCGGGAGGGCCTTCGATGAGCAGTTCTTC. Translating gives CASIISGRAFDEQFF.

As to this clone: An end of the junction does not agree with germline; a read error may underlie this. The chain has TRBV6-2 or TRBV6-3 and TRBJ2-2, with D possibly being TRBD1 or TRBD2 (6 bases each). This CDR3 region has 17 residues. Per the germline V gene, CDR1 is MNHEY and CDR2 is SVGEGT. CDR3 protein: CASSYGITGRNTEELFF. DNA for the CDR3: TGTGCCAGCAGTTACGGGATTACAGGGAGGAACACCGAGGAGCTGTTTTTT.

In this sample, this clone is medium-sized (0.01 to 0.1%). The CDR3 loop reads CSATRLAGIHEQFF. The CDR3 nucleotides read TGCAGTGCTACTAGACTAGCGGGAATCCATGAGCAGTTCTTC. V gene TRBV20-1 combines with J gene TRBJ2-1, with 11 bases identical to TRBD2. The CDR3 runs to 14 residues. Germline V gene data show CDR1 as DFQATT and CDR2 as SNEGSKA (reference sequence). V gave up 4 bases and J gave up 8 bases; unmatched junction bases: 7.

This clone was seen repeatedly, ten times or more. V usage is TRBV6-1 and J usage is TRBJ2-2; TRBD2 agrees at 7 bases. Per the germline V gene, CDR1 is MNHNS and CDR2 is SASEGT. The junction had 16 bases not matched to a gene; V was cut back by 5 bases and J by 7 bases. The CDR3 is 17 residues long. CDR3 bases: TGTGCCAGCAGTACCAACCCGGGACTACGATTAGGCGGGGAGCTGTTTTTT. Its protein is CASSTNPGLRLGGELFF.

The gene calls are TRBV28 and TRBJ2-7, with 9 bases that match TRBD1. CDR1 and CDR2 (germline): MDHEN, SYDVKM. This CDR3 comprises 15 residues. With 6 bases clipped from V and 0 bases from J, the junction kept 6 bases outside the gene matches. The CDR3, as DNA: TGTGCCAGCAGGGGCGGGACAGGGCTCTCCTACGAGCAGTACTTC. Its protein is CASRGGTGLSYEQYF.

The CDR3 region has the DNA TGCGCCAGCAGCTTGTTGGGCGGGGGAAACACCGGGGAGCTGTTTTTT. Translated, it gives CASSLLGGGNTGELFF. The V and J genes are TRBV5-1 and TRBJ2-2, with 7 bases lining up with TRBD2. The J segment lost 2 bases and the V segment lost 1 base, leaving 5 bases of the junction unmatched. Germline assignment: CDR1 SGHRS and CDR2 YFSETQ. This CDR3 is 16 amino acids long. The whole variable domain, filled in from reference TRBV5-1 and TRBJ2-2, reads KAGVTQTPRYLIKTRGQQVTLSCSPISGHRSVSWYQQTPGQGLQFLFEYFSETQRNKGNFPGRFSGRQFSNSRSEMNVSTLELGDSALYLCASSLLGGGNTGELFFGEGSRLTVL.

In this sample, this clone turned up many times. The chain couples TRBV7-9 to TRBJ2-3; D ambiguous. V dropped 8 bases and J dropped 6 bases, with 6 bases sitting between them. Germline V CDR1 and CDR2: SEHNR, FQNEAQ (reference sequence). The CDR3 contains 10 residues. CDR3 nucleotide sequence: TGTGCCAGCGTGGAGGATACGCAGTATTTT. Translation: CASVEDTQYF.

In DNA form, the CDR3 reads TGTGCCACCAGTGGGTCGCCCTCCTACGAGCAGTACTTC. It translates to CATSGSPSYEQYF. The genes are TRBV24-1 and TRBJ2-7; D is unclear. Between the trimmed V and J ends, which lost 5 bases and 0 bases, there was a span of 7 bases. CDR1 and CDR2 from the germline V gene are KGHDR and SFDVKD. The length of the CDR3 is 13 residues.

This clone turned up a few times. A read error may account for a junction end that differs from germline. CDR3 residues: CVSSDLRGRNQPQHF. Written as DNA, the CDR3 is TGTGTCAGCAGTGACCTCAGGGGGAGAAATCAGCCCCAGCATTTT. This rearrangement joins TRBV28 to TRBJ1-5; 7 nucleotides line up with TRBD1. The CDR3 sequence is 15 residues long. The germline V gene encodes CDR1 MDHEN and CDR2 SYDVKM.

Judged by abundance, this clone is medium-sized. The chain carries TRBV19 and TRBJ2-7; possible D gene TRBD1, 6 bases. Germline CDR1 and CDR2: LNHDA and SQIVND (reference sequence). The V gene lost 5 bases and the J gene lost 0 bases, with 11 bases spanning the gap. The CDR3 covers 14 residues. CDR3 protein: CASSSTGNSYEQYF. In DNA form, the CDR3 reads TGTGCCAGTAGTTCCACAGGGAACTCCTACGAGCAGTACTTC.

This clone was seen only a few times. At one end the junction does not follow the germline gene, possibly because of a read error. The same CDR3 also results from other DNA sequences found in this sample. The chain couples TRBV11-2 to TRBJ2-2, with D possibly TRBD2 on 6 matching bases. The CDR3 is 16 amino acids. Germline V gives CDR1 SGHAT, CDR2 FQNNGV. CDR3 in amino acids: CASSFSVGGPAGELFF. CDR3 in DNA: TGTGCCAGCAGCTTCTCGGTTGGAGGGCCAGCCGGGGAGCTGTTTTTC.

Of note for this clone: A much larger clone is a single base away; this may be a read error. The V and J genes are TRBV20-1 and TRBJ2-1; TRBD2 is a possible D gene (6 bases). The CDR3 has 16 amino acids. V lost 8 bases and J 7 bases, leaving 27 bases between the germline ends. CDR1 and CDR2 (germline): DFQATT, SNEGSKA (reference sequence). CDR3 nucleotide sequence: TGCAGTCTCGAGGGGTCTAGCGTGGATCGCCGAAATGAGCAGTTCTTC. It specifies CSLEGSSVDRRNEQFF.

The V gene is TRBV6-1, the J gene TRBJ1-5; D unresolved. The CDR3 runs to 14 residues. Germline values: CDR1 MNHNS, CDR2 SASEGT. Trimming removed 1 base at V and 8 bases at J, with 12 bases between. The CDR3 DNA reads TGTGCCAGCAGTGAAGGCTATAGAAATAAGCCCCAGCATTTT. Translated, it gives CASSEGYRNKPQHF.

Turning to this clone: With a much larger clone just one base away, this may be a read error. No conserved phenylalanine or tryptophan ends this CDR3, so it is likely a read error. The CDR3 sequence: CASSLAVASEQYL. The CDR3 region has the DNA TGTGCCAGCAGCTTGGCGGTAGCAAGCGAGCAGTACCTC. The chain carries TRBV5-4 and TRBJ2-7; the D is unclear. The CDR3 runs to 13 residues. V was trimmed by 0 bases and J by 6 bases, leaving 10 bases between them. Per the germline V gene, CDR1 is SGHNT and CDR2 is YYREEE (reference sequence).